The rows below give T cell receptor beta chains drawn from one sample of a study of response to subunit inactivated influenza vaccine. TCRdb called the RT-PCR reads again in MiXCR, with one record for every CDR3 protein. Among some 640,000 distinct CDR3 sequences listed, about 15% were seen once. The specimen was PBMCs from blood, collected approximately 15 days before vaccination. The receptors stem from a man between 50 and 59 years old who received an inactivated influenza vaccine. The CDR3 runs from the conserved cysteine through the conserved F or W. D genes are given only for firm matches. Some rows have no size entry. The others give once, few or many, or a class for an expanded clone.

J gene,clone size,D gene,V gene,CDR3 DNA,CDR3 protein
TRBJ2-5,.,TRBD2,TRBV20-1,TGCAGTGCTAGTTATTTAGGACTAGCGGGGTCCTTCCAAGAGACCCAGTACTTC,CSASYLGLAGSFQETQYF
TRBJ2-5,.,.,TRBV4-3,TGCGCCAGCAGCCAAGGGGTCATTACGGTCGGGACCCAGTACTTC,CASSQGVITVGTQYF
TRBJ1-6,.,.,TRBV4-3,TGCGCCAGCAGCCAGGTTGACGGGAGGCATAATTCACCCCTCCACTTT,CASSQVDGRHNSPLHF
TRBJ2-7,.,.,TRBV10-3,TGTGCCATCAGTGAGGGAACAGCCCCCTACGAGCAGTACTTC,CAISEGTAPYEQYF
TRBJ2-1,.,TRBD1,TRBV25-1,TGTGCCAGCAGTCAGGCAGGGGGCTCACTGACTGAGCAGTTCTTC,CASSQAGGSLTEQFF
TRBJ1-6,few,TRBD1,TRBV7-9,TGTGCCAGCAGCTCAACAGGACAGGGCTATAATTCACCCCTCCACTTT,CASSSTGQGYNSPLHF
TRBJ2-5,once,TRBD2,TRBV20-1,TGCAGTGCTAGGTCTGGTAGCGGGAGGTACCAAGAGACCCAGTACTTC,CSARSGSGRYQETQYF
TRBJ2-5,few,TRBD2,TRBV20-1,TGCAGTGCTACCGGACTAGCGGACAGCCAAGAGACCCAGTACTTC,CSATGLADSQETQYF
TRBJ2-3,.,TRBD2,TRBV4-2,TGTGCCAGCAGCCAACGAGGAGCGGGGCCCACAGATACGCAGTATTTT,CASSQRGAGPTDTQYF
TRBJ1-3,few,.,TRBV2,TGTGCCAGCAGCCACCTAGAGGGTGCTGGAAACACCATATATTTT,CASSHLEGAGNTIYF
TRBJ2-5,.,.,TRBV10-3,TGTGCCATCAGTGAGTCGATGGGGCAAGAGACCCAGTACTTC,CAISESMGQETQYF
TRBJ2-3,.,.,TRBV30,TGTGCCTGGAGTTGGGACTCTAGCACAGATACGCAGTATTTT,CAWSWDSSTDTQYF
TRBJ2-5,few,TRBD1,TRBV5-1,TGCGCCAGCAGCCGCGGACAGGGGCTGGAGACCCAGTACTTC,CASSRGQGLETQYF
TRBJ2-7,.,TRBD2,TRBV20-1,TGCAGTGCTAGAACACCGGGACTAGTCTCCTACGAGCAGTACTTC,CSARTPGLVSYEQYF
TRBJ2-1,.,TRBD2,TRBV5-1,TGCGCCAGCAGCCGCCGACTAGCGGAACGGTATGAGCAGTTCTTC,CASSRRLAERYEQFF
TRBJ2-1,.,.,TRBV12-5,TGTGCTAGTGGTTTGAACAATGAGCAGTTCTTC,CASGLNNEQFF